The 25 T cell receptor beta chains listed next were all sequenced from one sample in a study of blood T cell repertoires in COVID-19. TCRdb keeps only in-frame clones here, not all; method: immunoSEQ multiplex PCR. Among 230,000 or so clones listed, 75% to 85% were seen once. What was sequenced was peripheral blood. These TCRs come from a middle-aged woman who had recovered from COVID-19.

The chain uses TRBV19 and TRBJ1-6, with 9 nucleotides matching TRBD1. This CDR3 contains 18 residues. Germline assignment: CDR1 LNHDA and CDR2 SQIVND (reference sequence). Trimming took 6 bases from V and 0 from J; bases not matched to a gene: 9. The CDR3 is CASSSWTGESSYNSPLHF. CDR3 DNA: TGTGCCAGTAGCAGTTGGACAGGGGAGAGCTCCTATAATTCACCCCTCCACTTT.

This clone was picked up a small number of times. CDR3 protein: CASSTGQGNQPQHF. The CDR3 bases are TGTGCCAGCAGCACGGGACAGGGGAATCAGCCCCAGCATTTT. V usage is TRBV9 and J usage is TRBJ1-5; TRBD1 matches 10 bases. CDR1 is SGDLS and CDR2 is YYNGEE in the germline V gene. The CDR3 loop spans 14 amino acids. The trim removed 4 bases at V and 4 bases at J, leaving 2 bases unmatched.

V and J are TRBV11-2 and TRBJ2-5, with 9 positions matching TRBD1. The CDR3 is 14 amino acids. Trimming at V came to 2 bases and at J to 4 bases, leaving 2 bases not matched to a gene. Germline assignment: CDR1 SGHAT and CDR2 FQNNGV. CDR3: CASSLRQGGETQYF. CDR3 nucleotide sequence: TGTGCCAGCAGCTTACGACAGGGGGGAGAGACCCAGTACTTC.

This clone was seen a handful of times. The chain uses TRBV6-2 or TRBV6-3 and TRBJ2-5, with D possibly being TRBD1 (6 bases). The CDR3 has 17 amino acids. V was pared by 2 bases and J by 0 bases, with 16 bases between. Germline CDR1 is MNHEY and CDR2 is SVGEGT. CDR3 sequence reads: CASSYSPDDRNQETQYF. For the CDR3, the DNA is TGTGCCAGCAGTTACAGTCCGGACGACAGGAACCAAGAGACCCAGTACTTC.

The rearrangement links TRBV19 to TRBJ1-2, with no clear D. V gave up 4 bases and J gave up 0 bases, with 18 bases separating them. Germline values: CDR1 LNHDA, CDR2 SQIVND (reference sequence). The CDR3 is 17 residues long. The CDR3 loop is CASSRFIRPGSNYGYTF. CDR3 coding DNA: TGTGCCAGTAGTAGATTCATTCGTCCAGGTTCTAACTATGGCTACACCTTC.

This clone was recorded once. The genes are TRBV30 and TRBJ2-1; 9 bases line up with TRBD1. The CDR3 is 17 amino acids. V shed 2 bases, J shed 5 bases, and the junction held 13 bases outside the gene matches. Germline CDR1 GTSNPN, CDR2 SVGIG (reference sequence). The CDR3 DNA reads as TGTGCCTGGAGTCCTACCTCCGGGACAGGGTTTGACAATGAGCAGTTCTTC. This encodes CAWSPTSGTGFDNEQFF.

This rearrangement joins TRBV24-1 to TRBJ1-3; D ambiguous. This CDR3 region has 16 residues. Trimming removed 2 bases from V and 2 bases from J, with 12 bases in between. CDR1 and CDR2 from the germline V gene are KGHDR and SFDVKD. CDR3 region: CATSDSLDRTGNTIYF. Written as DNA, the CDR3 is TGTGCCACCAGTGATTCCCTTGATAGAACTGGAAACACCATATATTTT.

The CDR3 is CASSPLSGATGDTQYF. The CDR3 coding sequence is TGCGCCAGCAGCCCCCTCAGCGGGGCAACAGGGGATACGCAGTATTTT. The genes are TRBV4-1 and TRBJ2-3; weak D call: TRBD2 (7 bases). Germline CDR1 and CDR2: MGHRA and YSYEKL. The germline V and J ends were trimmed by 4 bases and 6 bases, with 20 bases remaining between them. CDR3 length equals 16 residues.

J is TRBJ1-4 and V is TRBV30; D is ambiguous. The V end was cut by 0 bases, the J end by 7 bases, with 6 bases between. Per germline, CDR1 GTSNPN and CDR2 SVGIG (reference sequence). The CDR3 consists of 12 residues. CDR3 bases: TGTGCCTGGAGTGTCCCAGGTGAAAAACTGTTTTTT. Translation: CAWSVPGEKLFF. The full variable domain, its missing parts supplied by reference TRBV30 and TRBJ1-4, is SQTIHQWPATLVQPVGSPLSLECTVEGTSNPNLYWYRQAAGRGLQLLFYSVGIGQISSEVPQNLSASRPQDRQFILSSKKLLLSDSGFYLCAWSVPGEKLFFGSGTQLSVL.

The V call is TRBV19, the J call TRBJ2-5; TRBD1 is a possible D gene (6 bases). Looked up from germline, CDR1 is LNHDA and CDR2 is SQIVND (reference sequence). CDR3 size: 13 residues. V dropped 4 bases and J dropped 5 bases, with 11 bases sitting between them. Written as DNA, the CDR3 is TGTGCCAGTAGTACTACAGGGAAGGAGACCCAGTACTTC. Translation: CASSTTGKETQYF.

The chain links TRBV19 to TRBJ1-2, with a tentative D call TRBD1 (6 bases). The V end was cut by 5 bases, the J end by 5 bases, with 12 bases between. Germline V gene data show CDR1 as LNHDA and CDR2 as SQIVND (reference sequence). CDR3 size: 13 residues. CDR3: CASSVSGAYGYTF. In nucleotides, the CDR3 is TGTGCCAGTAGTGTCTCAGGGGCGTATGGCTACACCTTC.

The chain uses TRBV29-1 and TRBJ2-1, with 7 bases lining up with TRBD2. Trimming cost V 8 bases and J 0 bases; bases outside gene matches: 7. The CDR3 is 14 amino acids. CDR1 and CDR2 from the germline V gene are SQVTM and ANQGSEA. The CDR3 sequence is CSLGRGFSYNEQFF. The CDR3 region has the DNA TGCAGCTTGGGGCGGGGGTTCTCCTACAATGAGCAGTTCTTC.

This chain uses TRBV19 with TRBJ1-2; TRBD1 agrees at 8 bases. Germline V gives CDR1 LNHDA, CDR2 SQIVND (reference sequence). J was trimmed by 4 bases and V by 5 bases; bases with no gene match: 6. CDR3 length equals 14 residues. CDR3 loop: CASSPGQGRYGYTF. The CDR3 region has the DNA TGTGCCAGTAGTCCCGGACAGGGTCGCTATGGCTACACCTTC.

As for this clone: Other DNA sequences in this sample translate to the same CDR3. The gene calls are TRBV6-5 and TRBJ1-5; maybe TRBD1 (6 bases). Germline loops: CDR1 MNHEY, CDR2 SVGAGI. The CDR3 contains 13 residues. V lost 5 bases and J 4 bases, leaving 9 bases between the germline ends. CDR3 amino acids: CASSRDRNQPQHF. For the CDR3, the DNA is TGTGCCAGCAGTCGCGACAGGAATCAGCCCCAGCATTTT.

The chain joins TRBV11-3 to TRBJ1-4, with 9 bases identical to TRBD1. V shed 3 bases, J shed 5 bases, and the junction held 4 bases outside the gene matches. Germline V gene data show CDR1 as SGHNT and CDR2 as YENEEA. The CDR3 totals 15 residues. The CDR3 nucleotides read TGTGCCAGCAGCTTGTTCGGGACAGGGAATGAAAAACTGTTTTTT. Amino acid sequence: CASSLFGTGNEKLFF. Full variable domain (missing parts from reference TRBV11-3 and TRBJ1-4): EAGVVQSPRYKIIEKKQPVAFWCNPISGHNTLYWYLQNLGQGPELLIRYENEEAVDDSQLPKDRFSAERLKGVDSTLKIQPAELGDSAVYLCASSLFGTGNEKLFFGSGTQLSVL.

Only one count was recorded for this clone. This sequence joins TRBV6-5 and TRBJ2-5; tentative D call: TRBD2 (6 bases). There are 15 residues in the CDR3. Germline values: CDR1 MNHEY, CDR2 SVGAGI. Trimming removed 6 bases from V and 1 base from J, with 15 bases in between. This chain's CDR3 is CASSLSGVSQETQYF. The CDR3 DNA sequence: TGTGCCAGCAGCCTTAGCGGCGTAAGCCAAGAGACCCAGTACTTC.

This chain joins TRBV18 and TRBJ1-2, with 8 bases aligning to TRBD1. Trimming at V came to 2 bases and at J to 9 bases, leaving 8 bases not matched to a gene. The CDR3 runs to 14 residues. Germline CDR1 and CDR2: KGHSH and LQKENI. CDR3 nucleotide sequence: TGTGCCAGCTCACCATTGGACAGGGTTGGGAGCTACACCTTC. Amino acid sequence: CASSPLDRVGSYTF.

This sequence joins TRBV18 and TRBJ2-7, with 7 positions matching TRBD1. The ends lost 6 bases at V and 1 base at J; junction bases unmatched: 6. This CDR3 is built from 14 residues. Germline V gene sequence: CDR1 KGHSH, CDR2 LQKENI. The CDR3 loop reads CASSREGQSYEQYF. The CDR3 nucleotides are TGTGCCAGCTCGCGCGAGGGACAGTCCTACGAGCAGTACTTC.

The chain joins TRBV7-9 to TRBJ1-2, with D possibly matching TRBD1 (5 bases). V lost 2 bases and J lost 6, with 13 bases in between. Germline assignment: CDR1 SEHNR and CDR2 FQNEAQ (reference sequence). CDR3 length: 14 amino acids. Here the CDR3 reads CASSLIQGGDGYTF. The CDR3 nucleotides are TGTGCCAGCAGCTTAATCCAGGGCGGAGATGGCTACACCTTC. The full variable domain, in which reference TRBV7-9 and TRBJ1-2 provide the parts outside the CDR3, is DTGVSQNPRHKITKRGQNVTFRCDPISEHNRLYWYRQTLGQGPEFLTYFQNEAQLEKSRLLSDRFSAERPKGSFSTLEIQRTEQGDSAMYLCASSLIQGGDGYTFGSGTRLTVV.

The table lists this clone with a few counts. V gene TRBV5-1 combines with J gene TRBJ1-1; D gene uncertain. Trimming took off 5 bases at V and 5 bases at J, with 7 bases between the two ends. The CDR3 consists of 11 residues. The germline V gene encodes CDR1 SGHRS and CDR2 YFSETQ. CDR3 sequence reads: CASRRETEAFF. CDR3 DNA: TGCGCCAGCAGAAGAGAGACTGAAGCTTTCTTT.

In this sample, this clone turned up once. The chain recombines TRBV19 with TRBJ2-7; TRBD1 is a possible D gene (6 bases). CDR3 length: 15 amino acids. V shed 7 bases and J shed 3 bases, with 19 bases lying between them. Germline V gene lookup returns CDR1 LNHDA and CDR2 SQIVND (reference sequence). CDR3 region: CASTSKGDGNYEQYF. CDR3 coding DNA: TGTGCCAGTACTTCGAAGGGGGACGGGAACTACGAGCAGTACTTC.

The chain couples TRBV29-1 to TRBJ2-5; 9 bases fit TRBD2. Germline CDR1 reads SQVTM; CDR2 reads ANQGSEA. This CDR3 spans 13 amino acids. V shed 5 bases, J shed 4 bases, and the junction held 5 bases outside the gene matches. The CDR3 spells CSVRGGGGETQYF. Written as DNA, the CDR3 is TGCAGCGTTCGCGGGGGGGGAGGAGAGACCCAGTACTTC.

In DNA, the CDR3 is TGTGCCAGCACCCGTAGACAGCGAAGCAATCAGCCCCAGCATTTT. It encodes CASTRRQRSNQPQHF. The chain combines TRBV19 with TRBJ1-5, with D possibly being TRBD1 (5 bases). V dropped 9 bases and J dropped 1 base, with 16 bases sitting between them. The CDR3 is made up of 15 amino acids. Germline-derived CDR1 and CDR2 are LNHDA and SQIVND (reference sequence).

V usage is TRBV6-2 or TRBV6-3 and J usage is TRBJ1-5; D remains unclear. The germline V and J ends were trimmed by 2 bases and 7 bases, with 9 bases remaining between them. The CDR3 has 13 residues. Per germline, CDR1 MNHEY and CDR2 SVGEGT. CDR3 region: CASSYLGRQPQHF. The CDR3 DNA reads as TGTGCCAGCAGTTACCTGGGGAGGCAGCCCCAGCATTTT.

The CDR3 region is CASSSLSGGYTF. CDR3 coding DNA: TGTGCCAGCAGTTCACTATCCGGTGGCTACACCTTC. V usage is TRBV6-5 and J usage is TRBJ1-2; D gene uncertain. Trimming took 4 bases from V and 7 from J, leaving 10 bases between them. The CDR3 has 12 residues. In germline, CDR1 is MNHEY, CDR2 SVGAGI.